This TCR beta chain was found in a study of tumor-infiltrating lymphocytes in primary liver carcinoma (dated by TCRdb to the late 2010s). Context from the whole study: Surgical resection was performed in China between November 2015 and early 2016 on a few patients with histopathologically diagnosed primary liver carcinoma. The tumors of the five patients were staged as T1-T3 N0M0, with maximum diameters ranging from roughly 4.2 to 10 cm. The study combined TCRbeta repertoire sequencing, expression microarrays and whole-exome sequencing across five regions of each liver tumor, with adjacent normal tissue and blood. A total of 35 or so specimens from 5 patients went through TCRbeta repertoire sequencing, namely 25 tumor regions, 5 adjacent noncancerous liver tissues and 5 peripheral blood samples. Of the five patients, three men and two women aged 30 to 69 years, four had hepatocellular carcinoma and one had combined HCC and intrahepatic cholangiocarcinoma. Each sample produced roughly 3.65 to 7.13 million productive TCRbeta reads, and read depth showed no significant difference between tissue types. Technical replicate repertoires showed high reproducibility, with mean shared-clone rates roughly 0.89 and correlation coefficients above 0.95.

Blood RNA was extracted from unsorted whole blood using TRIzol reagent, and germline DNA was obtained with the DNeasy Blood & Tissue kit. Chronic HBV infection was present in the patients, and the patients were treatment-naive at sampling. About 4 milliliters of peripheral blood were collected into K2EDTA tubes before surgery. This clonotype was counted between two and nine times. No cognate antigen has been identified for it. The record has no base qualities; no much larger clone is one base away. Starting from roughly 540 ng total RNA, TCRbeta-specific cDNA was produced by reverse transcription with a constant-region primer and ProtoScript II reverse transcriptase. The TCRbeta libraries were prepared through three rounds of nested multiplex PCR following a slightly modified ARM-PCR procedure. Each of the first two PCR rounds ran for roughly 9 cycles and used multiplex TRBV1-TRBV30 forward primers together with a Cbeta reverse primer. Sample barcodes and Illumina adapters were added in a final 25-cycle PCR with Deep VentR polymerase. Before sequencing, amplicons between 200 and 500 bp were purified from gel using a QIAquick gel extraction kit. TCRbeta amplicons were sequenced on an Illumina HiSeq 2500 with 250-bp paired-end reads. The paper's data handling went like this. Reads were quality-trimmed with Trimmomatic v0.33, and paired reads were merged with FLASH v1.2.11 to recover full CDR3 sequences. MiGEC v1.2.1b assigned V, D and J germline segments to the rearranged TCRbeta sequences. VDJtools v1.0.0 computed clonotype statistics and Shannon-Wiener diversity indices. Except for diversity analysis, only each sample's 250 most abundant clonotypes were used in subsequent analyses to reduce sampling bias. TCRdb itself trimmed the public reads at Q25 with fastp, ran MiXCR and retained productive beta chains. A single entry per CDR3 protein holds the most common genes and DNA from its merged rows. TCRdb, not the authors, supplied the V and J calls. The sample profile shows approximately 320,000 distinct CDR3 sequences; almost 60% of them were found once. Over 15% of the sample is held by the ten biggest clonotypes.

The germline V gene encodes CDR1 MNHEY and CDR2 SVGAGI. The CDR3 runs 17 residues from the cysteine to the phenylalanine. Left in the record is the CDR3 DNA by itself, 51 bases read in frame from the first base. V and J are truncated by 2 bases and 1 base respectively, leaving an intervening sequence of 18 bases. Findings and caveats that apply to the study as a whole: Bulk unsorted samples precluded comparing CD4+ and CD8+ T cell repertoires. Only 4 or 5 patients were included in the study, and the authors note that the findings should be validated in a larger study. A significantly larger repertoire fraction was made up by the top 250 clones in tumors than in blood (p = 0.039). Repertoire overlap was higher between tumor regions (mean roughly 35%) than tumor-adjacent (approximately 17%) or tumor-blood (14%) pairs, consistent with antigen-driven expansion. Only the TCR beta chain was sequenced, which likely underestimates true repertoire diversity because unpaired alpha chains were not captured.

This clonotype was sampled from a woman aged 25 to 39 with primary liver carcinoma and hepatitis B virus infection. The sequence is built from TRBV6-5 and TRBJ2-7, with the D call perhaps TRBD1 or TRBD2, each one matching 7 bases. Source material: peripheral blood. The nucleotides read TGTGCCAGCAGTTACCTACTCCCCAGGGGGGGATCCTACGAGCAGTACTTC. This is translated as CASSYLLPRGGSYEQYF.